The 9 T cell receptor beta chains presented below share a single source sample, sequenced in a study of control samples from healthy donors and cancer patients. Here immunoSEQ multiplex PCR was the method, and the copy in TCRdb shows in-frame clones only, minus some. The table records about 92,000 clones, approximately 82% of them present only once. The specimen sequenced was blood. The source of these receptors is a woman aged 60-70 years in good health.

The chain uses TRBV7-2 and TRBJ1-1, with a possible D match to TRBD1 (5 bases). Germline-derived CDR1 and CDR2 are SGHTA and FQGNSA. V dropped 1 base and J dropped 6 bases, with 9 bases sitting between them. This CDR3 region has 13 residues. The CDR3 region has the DNA TGTGCCAGCAGCTTAGACAGGCGAGCTGAAGCTTTCTTT. Its protein product is CASSLDRRAEAFF.

The chain has TRBV6-2 or TRBV6-3 and TRBJ2-7, with D perhaps TRBD1 or TRBD2 (5 bases each). The length of the CDR3 is 12 residues. V lost 5 bases and J 3 bases, leaving 8 bases between the germline ends. Germline CDR1 is MNHEY and CDR2 is SVGEGT. CDR3 residues: CASSKRGYEQYF. In nucleotides, the CDR3 is TGTGCCAGCAGTAAGAGGGGCTACGAGCAGTACTTC.

This chain links TRBV29-1 with TRBJ2-1; D unresolved. The CDR3 spans 15 residues. Germline loops: CDR1 SQVTM, CDR2 ANQGSEA. Trimming pared 7 bases from V and 0 bases from J, leaving 16 bases between. CDR3 region: CSDTQRESSYNEQFF. Here the CDR3 DNA reads TGCAGCGATACTCAAAGAGAGAGCTCCTACAATGAGCAGTTCTTC.

The J gene is TRBJ2-7, the V gene TRBV6-5, with TRBD2 matching 9 bases. Trimming removed 6 bases from V and 0 bases from J; junction bases left unmatched: 3. CDR1 MNHEY and CDR2 SVGAGI come from the germline V gene. The CDR3 sequence is 14 residues long. The CDR3 nucleotides are TGTGCCAGCAGCTCGACTAGCGGCTCCTACGAGCAGTACTTC. Protein: CASSSTSGSYEQYF.

This chain links TRBV4-2 with TRBJ2-1, with D perhaps matching TRBD2 (5 bases). The germline CDR1 and CDR2 sequences are LGHNA and YNFKEQ. The length of the CDR3 is 12 residues. Trimming stripped 5 bases from V and 12 bases from J, with 14 bases between. CDR3 nucleotides: TGTGCCAGCAGCATCGCTGCGGGTCTGCAGTTCTTC. Its protein product is CASSIAAGLQFF.

The rearrangement uses TRBV6-5 and TRBJ2-3, with D unclear. CDR1 and CDR2 from the germline V gene are MNHEY and SVGAGI. Deletions cut 2 bases from V and 5 bases from J, with 14 bases between. The CDR3 consists of 15 residues. The CDR3 bases are TGTGCCAGCAGTTACAACGGCCTTGACGAAGATACGCAGTATTTT. Its protein is CASSYNGLDEDTQYF.

The CDR3 sequence is CASSAQETQYF. The CDR3 DNA is TGTGCCAGCAGCGCACAAGAGACCCAGTACTTC. The genes are TRBV5-4 and TRBJ2-5; D not resolved. V lost 4 bases and J lost 2, with 3 bases in between. CDR1 and CDR2 (germline): SGHNT, YYREEE (reference sequence). The CDR3 covers 11 residues. The complete variable domain, with remaining parts taken from reference TRBV5-4 and TRBJ2-5, reads ETGVTQSPTHLIKTRGQQVTLRCSSQSGHNTVSWYQQALGQGPQFIFQYYREEENGRGNFPPRFSGLQFPNYSSELNVNALELDDSALYLCASSAQETQYFGPGTRLLVL.

This clone was seen more than once but under ten times. The chain carries TRBV7-2 and TRBJ2-3; TRBD1 matches 7 bases. CDR1 and CDR2 (germline): SGHTA, FQGNSA. Trimming at V came to 5 bases and at J to 2 bases, leaving 7 bases not matched to a gene. This CDR3 contains 15 residues. The CDR3 coding sequence is TGTGCCAGCAGCCCACAGGGGCTGACCACAGATACGCAGTATTTT. It encodes CASSPQGLTTDTQYF.

V usage is TRBV5-8 and J usage is TRBJ1-1; 8 bases match TRBD1. This CDR3 has 15 residues. Germline V gives CDR1 SGHTS, CDR2 YDEGEE. The V segment lost 4 bases and the J segment 1 base; nucleotides outside the gene matches: 6. Written as DNA, the CDR3 is TGTGCCAGCAGCCCAAGGACAGGGACGAACACTGAAGCTTTCTTT. Its translation: CASSPRTGTNTEAFF.